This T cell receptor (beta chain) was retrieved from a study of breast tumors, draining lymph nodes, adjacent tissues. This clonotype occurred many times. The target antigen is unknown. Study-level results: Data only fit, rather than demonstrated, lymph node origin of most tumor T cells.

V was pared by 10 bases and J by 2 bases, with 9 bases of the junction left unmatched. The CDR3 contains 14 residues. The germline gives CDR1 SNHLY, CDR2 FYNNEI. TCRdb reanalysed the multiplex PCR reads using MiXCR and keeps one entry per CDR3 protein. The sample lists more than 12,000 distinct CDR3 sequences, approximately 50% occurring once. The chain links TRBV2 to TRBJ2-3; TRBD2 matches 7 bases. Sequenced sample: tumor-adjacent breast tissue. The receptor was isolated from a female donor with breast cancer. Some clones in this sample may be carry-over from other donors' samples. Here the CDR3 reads CANSLGGNTDTQYF. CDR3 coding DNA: TGTGCCAATTCCCTGGGGGGGAACACAGATACGCAGTATTTT. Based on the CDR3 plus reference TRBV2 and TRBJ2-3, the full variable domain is EPEVTQTPSHQVTQMGQEVILRCVPISNHLYFYWYRQILGQKVEFLVSFYNNEISEKSEIFDDQFSVERPDGSNFTLKIRSTKLEDSAMYFCANSLGGNTDTQYFGPGTRLTVL.